This TCR beta chain emerged from a study of metastatic and nonmetastatic thyroid tumors. Overall study context: Repertoire comparison spanned blood and tumor or nodule tissue of malignant and benign thyroid patients.

TCRdb recomputed clones from the PCR reads via MiXCR. The table records tens of thousands of clones, less than 15% of them present only once. Thyroid surgery had not been preceded by any treatment in any patient. Looked up from germline, CDR1 is DFQATT and CDR2 is SNEGSKA (reference sequence). This CDR3 spans 13 amino acids. The trim removed 5 bases at V and 4 bases at J, leaving 5 bases unmatched. Sequenced: tumor tissue. The chain joins TRBV20-1 to TRBJ1-1; 9 bases are shared with TRBD1. This clonotype was sampled from a female donor with papillary thyroid cancer or a benign thyroid nodule (not recorded which). Some clones in this sample may be carry-over from other donors' samples. CDR3 in DNA: TGCAGTGCTTACGTACAGGGGGCCACTGAAGCTTTCTTT. Protein sequence: CSAYVQGATEAFF.